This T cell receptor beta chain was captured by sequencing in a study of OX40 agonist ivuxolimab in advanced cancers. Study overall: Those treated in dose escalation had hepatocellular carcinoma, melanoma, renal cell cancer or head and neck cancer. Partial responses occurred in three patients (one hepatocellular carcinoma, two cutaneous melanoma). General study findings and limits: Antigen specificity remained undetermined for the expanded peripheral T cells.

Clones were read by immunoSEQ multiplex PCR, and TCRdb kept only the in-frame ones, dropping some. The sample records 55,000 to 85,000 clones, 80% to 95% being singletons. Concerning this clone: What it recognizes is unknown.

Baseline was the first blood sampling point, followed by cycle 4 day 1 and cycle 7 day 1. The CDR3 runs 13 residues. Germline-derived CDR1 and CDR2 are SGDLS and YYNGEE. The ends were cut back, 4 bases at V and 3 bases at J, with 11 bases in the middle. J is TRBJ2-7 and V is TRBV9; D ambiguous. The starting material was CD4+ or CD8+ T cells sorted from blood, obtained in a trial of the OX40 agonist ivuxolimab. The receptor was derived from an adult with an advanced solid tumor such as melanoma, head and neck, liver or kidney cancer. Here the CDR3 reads CASSPPGYYEQYF. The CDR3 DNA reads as TGTGCCAGCAGCCCCCCCGGCTACTACGAGCAGTACTTC.